The 30 T cell receptor beta chains below all came from one sample that was sequenced in a study of blood T cell repertoires in COVID-19. Measured with immunoSEQ multiplex PCR; TCRdb has only the in-frame clones, and not every one. The data contain about 210,000 clones, approximately 78% of them singletons. Sequenced material: peripheral blood. These receptors came from a woman in her thirties or forties with acute or convalescent COVID-19.

The rearrangement links TRBV6-5 to TRBJ1-1, with 9 bases fitting TRBD1. The trim removed 2 bases at V and 10 bases at J, leaving 14 bases unmatched. Looked up from germline, CDR1 is MNHEY and CDR2 is SVGAGI. The CDR3 consists of 16 residues. Here the CDR3 DNA reads TGTGCCAGCAGTTACGGGGGAACGAACAGGGGGCGCCGAGCTTTCTTT. Its protein product is CASSYGGTNRGRRAFF.

The V gene is TRBV19, the J gene TRBJ2-2; D call uncertain. The V gene's germline CDR1 is LNHDA and CDR2 SQIVND (reference sequence). Trimming took off 11 bases at V and 1 base at J, with 8 bases between the two ends. The CDR3 has 12 amino acids. As DNA, the CDR3 is TGTGCCGGAACGGGGAACACCGGGGAGCTGTTTTTT. Residues: CAGTGNTGELFF.

The CDR3 DNA is TGCGCCAGCATCCACCGGGACAGGGGGCGCCCGGGCTCGGTGGAGCCCCAGCATTTT. This gives the protein CASIHRDRGRPGSVEPQHF. The rearrangement uses TRBV10-1 and TRBJ1-5; 12 nucleotides line up with TRBD1. The CDR3 runs to 19 residues. V dropped 7 bases and J dropped 8; count of bases not matched to a gene: 21. CDR1 WNHNN and CDR2 SYGVQD come from the germline V gene (reference sequence).

The chain links TRBV27 to TRBJ1-2, with TRBD1 identical over 7 bases. V dropped 4 bases and J dropped 6; count of bases not matched to a gene: 11. Per the germline V gene, CDR1 is MNHEY and CDR2 is SMNVEV (reference sequence). This CDR3 has 15 residues. The CDR3 DNA sequence: TGTGCCAGCAGTTACTCCCTTTCGACAGGGAATGGCTACACCTTC. Protein sequence: CASSYSLSTGNGYTF.

This sequence joins TRBV5-6 and TRBJ2-5; no clear D. Germline V gene lookup returns CDR1 SGHDT and CDR2 YYEEEE. Deletions cut 2 bases from V and 2 bases from J, with 10 bases between. The CDR3 loop spans 14 amino acids. The CDR3 DNA sequence: TGTGCCAGCAGCTTTTTAACTGGTCAAGAGACCCAGTACTTC. It encodes CASSFLTGQETQYF.

The sample holds one count of this clone. The V and J genes are TRBV10-3 and TRBJ1-2, with 9 bases identical to TRBD1. The CDR3 loop spans 12 amino acids. Germline assignment: CDR1 ENHRY and CDR2 SYGVKD. After removal of 2 bases from V and 8 bases from J, the junction contained 0 bases not matched to a gene. CDR3 amino acids: CAISEGTGGYTF. For the CDR3, the DNA is TGTGCCATCAGTGAGGGGACAGGGGGCTACACCTTC.

This clone has only a few counts. J is TRBJ1-6 and V is TRBV12-3 or TRBV12-4; D not resolved. This CDR3 comprises 13 residues. Deletions cut 10 bases from V and 9 bases from J, with 16 bases between. This CDR3 is CAIKWEEGSPLHF. The DNA for the CDR3 is TGTGCCATAAAGTGGGAGGAGGGTTCACCCCTCCACTTT.

This clone came up once. The chain employs TRBV12-3 or TRBV12-4 and TRBJ2-7; 10 bases agree with TRBD1. Trimming removed 3 bases from V and 6 bases from J; junction bases left unmatched: 2. CDR3 size: 13 residues. The CDR3 reads CASSLGQGFEQYF. The DNA of the CDR3 is TGTGCCAGCAGTTTGGGACAGGGGTTCGAGCAGTACTTC.

The chain links TRBV6-2 or TRBV6-3 to TRBJ1-2; 7 bases fit TRBD1. The CDR3 extends over 14 amino acids. Germline V gene lookup returns CDR1 MNHEY and CDR2 SVGEGT. V lost 3 bases to trimming and J lost 3 bases; unmatched junction nucleotides: 4. CDR3: CASSYLGTDYGYTF. CDR3 DNA: TGTGCCAGCAGTTATCTCGGGACAGACTATGGCTACACCTTC.

V usage is TRBV25-1 and J usage is TRBJ1-1; D might be TRBD1 (6 bases). Germline lookup yields CDR1 MGHDK and CDR2 SYGVNS. Trimming cost V 1 base and J 7 bases, with 13 bases left between them. The CDR3 runs to 14 residues. CDR3 sequence: CASSEWGGGSEAFF. The CDR3 DNA follows: TGTGCCAGCAGTGAATGGGGGGGCGGCAGTGAAGCTTTCTTT.

The rearrangement joins TRBV10-3 to TRBJ1-1; 10 bases fit TRBD1. V shed 8 bases and J 6 bases; nucleotides not matched to a gene: 12. Germline lookup yields CDR1 ENHRY and CDR2 SYGVKD. The CDR3 length is 15 residues. In nucleotides, the CDR3 is TGTGCCATCGCGACCGGGACAGGGGATGGGGCTGAAGCTTTCTTT. The encoded protein is CAIATGTGDGAEAFF.

This chain connects TRBV29-1 to TRBJ2-7, with 10 nucleotides matching TRBD2. Germline V CDR1 and CDR2: SQVTM, ANQGSEA. The CDR3 is 12 residues long. V gave up 4 bases and J gave up 4 bases; unmatched junction bases: 1. CDR3 protein: CSVGTSGYEQYF. CDR3 DNA: TGCAGCGTTGGGACTAGCGGATACGAGCAGTACTTC.

The chain couples TRBV7-3 to TRBJ1-2; no definite D call. V lost 5 bases to trimming and J lost 7 bases, with 17 bases between them. Germline loops: CDR1 SGHTA, CDR2 FQGTGA. This CDR3 contains 14 residues. The CDR3 coding sequence is TGTGCCAGCAGCGAGGGCCGAGGGTTAAGTGGCTACACCTTC. This sequence encodes CASSEGRGLSGYTF.

This clone has a single count. The rearrangement links TRBV6-5 to TRBJ1-4; 8 bases map to TRBD1. This CDR3 has 16 residues. V lost 2 bases, J lost 3 bases, and 5 bases stayed unmatched. From germline, CDR1 is MNHEY and CDR2 SVGAGI. This chain's CDR3 is CASSYLQGGANEKLFF. CDR3 DNA: TGTGCCAGCAGTTACCTACAGGGGGGGGCTAATGAAAAACTGTTTTTT.

The chain links TRBV11-2 to TRBJ2-3, with 9 bases that match TRBD1. The CDR3 is 15 residues long. V trimming: 5 bases; J trimming: 2 bases; junction bases outside the gene matches: 5. CDR1 and CDR2 (germline): SGHAT, FQNNGV. CDR3 in amino acids: CASSPTQGATDTQYF. CDR3 nucleotide sequence: TGTGCCAGCAGCCCAACACAGGGGGCCACAGATACGCAGTATTTT.

The chain combines TRBV24-1 with TRBJ2-1; TRBD2 matches at 11 bases. The CDR3 runs 17 residues. Germline V gene data show CDR1 as KGHDR and CDR2 as SFDVKD. The junction had 5 bases not matched to a gene; V was cut back by 3 bases and J by 2 bases. CDR3 sequence: CATSDDTSGRPYNEQFF. In DNA form, the CDR3 reads TGTGCCACCAGTGATGATACTAGCGGGAGACCCTACAATGAGCAGTTCTTC.

This clone appeared once. The CDR3 protein is CASSPVRYEQYF. The CDR3 DNA sequence: TGTGCCAGCAGTCCGGTCAGGTACGAGCAGTACTTC. The chain couples TRBV12-3 or TRBV12-4 to TRBJ2-7; no clear D gene. The CDR3 has 12 residues. Trimming left V 5 bases short and J 4 bases short, with 9 bases between.

This chain connects TRBV7-9 to TRBJ2-1; 13 positions match TRBD2. Trimming at V came to 5 bases and at J to 9 bases, leaving 7 bases not matched to a gene. The CDR3 extends over 15 amino acids. CDR1 and CDR2 from the germline V gene are SEHNR and FQNEAQ (reference sequence). The CDR3 DNA is TGTGCCAGCAGCCCGGGACTAGCGGGGTGGCTTGAGCAGTTCTTC. The encoded protein is CASSPGLAGWLEQFF.

The chain links TRBV19 to TRBJ2-7, with a possible D match to TRBD2 (5 bases). Germline assignment: CDR1 LNHDA and CDR2 SQIVND (reference sequence). The CDR3 totals 15 residues. V lost 5 bases and J 1 base, leaving 15 bases between the germline ends. The CDR3 here is CASSLRGLGSYEQYF. In DNA form, the CDR3 reads TGTGCCAGTAGTCTTAGAGGGTTAGGATCCTACGAGCAGTACTTC.

V is TRBV13 and J is TRBJ1-1; D not certain. CDR1 and CDR2 from the germline V gene are PRHDT and FYEKMQ (reference sequence). V was pared by 0 bases and J by 0 bases, with 8 bases between. The CDR3 totals 15 residues. CDR3 in amino acids: CASSLGSGLNTEAFF. CDR3 sequence (DNA): TGTGCCAGCAGCTTAGGTTCGGGTTTGAACACTGAAGCTTTCTTT. Using reference TRBV13 and TRBJ1-1 for the parts outside the CDR3, the full variable domain is AAGVIQSPRHLIKEKRETATLKCYPIPRHDTVYWYQQGPGQDPQFLISFYEKMQSDKGSIPDRFSAQQFSDYHSELNMSSLELGDSALYFCASSLGSGLNTEAFFGQGTRLTVV.

The chain combines TRBV9 with TRBJ1-4; 7 bases are shared with TRBD1. The CDR3 covers 17 residues. Germline CDR1 and CDR2: SGDLS and YYNGEE. V lost 1 base and J lost 8; bases outside the gene matches: 14. CDR3 sequence reads: CASSVRDRVLSSEKLFF. The CDR3 nucleotides are TGTGCCAGCAGCGTACGAGACAGGGTGCTTTCTTCCGAAAAACTGTTTTTT.

The chain has TRBV9 and TRBJ2-1, with 7 bases that match TRBD2. The CDR3 consists of 16 residues. Looked up from germline, CDR1 is SGDLS and CDR2 is YYNGEE. After removal of 4 bases from V and 2 bases from J, the junction contained 9 bases not matched to a gene. As DNA, the CDR3 is TGTGCCAGCAGCCCGGCGGGCGGGAGCGCCTACAATGAGCAGTTCTTC. Translating it yields CASSPAGGSAYNEQFF.

This chain uses TRBV6-4 with TRBJ2-2; 7 positions match TRBD2. After removal of 5 bases from V and 4 bases from J, the junction contained 4 bases not matched to a gene. Germline CDR1 MRHNA, CDR2 SNTAGT. CDR3 length: 14 residues. CDR3 amino acids: CASSQREGTGELFF. DNA of the CDR3: TGTGCCAGCAGTCAGCGGGAAGGCACCGGGGAGCTGTTTTTT.

V is TRBV29-1 and J is TRBJ1-5, with TRBD1 matching over 8 bases. The CDR3 extends over 14 amino acids. Trimming took 4 bases from V and 0 from J; bases not matched to a gene: 2. In germline, CDR1 is SQVTM, CDR2 ANQGSEA. Here the CDR3 DNA reads TGCAGCGTTGGGACAGGGAATAGCAATCAGCCCCAGCATTTT. Translated, it gives CSVGTGNSNQPQHF.

Ten or more counts support this clone. V is TRBV7-9 and J is TRBJ1-1, with 9 bases identical to TRBD1. This CDR3 comprises 14 residues. Germline assignment: CDR1 SEHNR and CDR2 FQNEAQ (reference sequence). With V trimmed by 5 bases and J by 3 bases, 4 bases remained unmatched. CDR3 in DNA: TGTGCCAGCAGCCTCCGGACAGGGGACACTGAAGCTTTCTTT. This codes for CASSLRTGDTEAFF. Drawing the rest from reference TRBV7-9 and TRBJ1-1, the complete variable domain is DTGVSQNPRHKITKRGQNVTFRCDPISEHNRLYWYRQTLGQGPEFLTYFQNEAQLEKSRLLSDRFSAERPKGSFSTLEIQRTEQGDSAMYLCASSLRTGDTEAFFGQGTRLTVV.

The chain recombines TRBV7-9 with TRBJ1-4, with 7 bases fitting TRBD1. The CDR3 runs 15 residues. Germline V gene lookup returns CDR1 SEHNR and CDR2 FQNEAQ (reference sequence). Unmatched junction bases numbered 12, after V lost 6 bases and J lost 8 bases. CDR3 residues: CASSDSRDSGEKLFF. DNA of the CDR3: TGTGCCAGCAGTGACAGCCGGGACAGTGGCGAAAAACTGTTTTTT.

This clone was seen only a few times. The sample holds other DNA sequences that translate to the same CDR3. V gene TRBV19 combines with J gene TRBJ1-2; D remains unclear. Germline V gives CDR1 LNHDA, CDR2 SQIVND (reference sequence). There are 12 residues in the CDR3. Trimming took 6 bases from V and 5 from J, leaving 10 bases between them. The DNA of the CDR3 is TGTGCCAGTAGCCCGCTCGGGTATGGCTACACCTTC. This encodes CASSPLGYGYTF.

The chain recombines TRBV6-5 with TRBJ1-1, with D possibly matching TRBD1 (5 bases). V dropped 7 bases and J dropped 4 bases, with 13 bases sitting between them. Germline V gives CDR1 MNHEY, CDR2 SVGAGI. The CDR3 totals 13 residues. CDR3 sequence: CASTGGVSTEAFF. The CDR3 DNA reads as TGTGCCAGCACCGGGGGGGTGAGCACTGAAGCTTTCTTT.

This clone was picked up a small number of times. V usage is TRBV30 and J usage is TRBJ2-5, with TRBD2 identical over 9 bases. The V gene's germline CDR1 is GTSNPN and CDR2 SVGIG (reference sequence). The J segment lost 2 bases and the V segment lost 2 bases, leaving 6 bases of the junction unmatched. CDR3 length equals 15 residues. CDR3 DNA sequence: TGTGCCTGGAGTCGCCTAGCGGGACCTCAAGAGACCCAGTACTTC. Its translation is CAWSRLAGPQETQYF.

This chain uses TRBV5-6 with TRBJ1-2, with 8 positions matching TRBD1. Losses at the gene ends were 2 bases for V and 3 bases for J; bases not matched to a gene: 9. The germline CDR1 and CDR2 sequences are SGHDT and YYEEEE. CDR3 size: 16 residues. The CDR3 coding sequence is TGTGCCAGCAGCTTTCCAGGGGGCACCGCGGACTATGGCTACACCTTC. This codes for CASSFPGGTADYGYTF.